This T cell receptor (beta chain) came from a study of tumor-infiltrating lymphocytes in primary liver carcinoma. Germline DNA was also extracted, while the blood RNA originated from unsorted whole blood. The V gene lost 6 bases and the J gene lost 11 bases, with 17 bases spanning the gap. Germline assignment: CDR1 SGHNT and CDR2 YENEEA. The CDR3 is 13 residues long. A word on this clonotype: Its antigen remains unidentified.

TCR beta cDNA was prepared out of around 460 ng total RNA by means of a constant-region primer. Each TCR beta library was derived from three nested multiplex PCR rounds that employed slightly modified ARM-PCR. The two initial PCR rounds, about 9 cycles each, used TRBV1-TRBV30 forward and C-beta reverse primers. TCRdb recomputed calls from the multiplex PCR reads with MiXCR, one row per CDR3 protein. The sample records about 180,000 distinct CDR3 sequences, less than 65% being singletons. Study results and caveats: Tumors significantly exceeded blood in top-250-clone fraction (p = 0.039). Paired tumor-adjacent and tumor-blood samples overlapped less than tumor region pairs did.

The sequenced sample was peripheral blood. The source of this sequence is a man aged 35 to 55 with primary liver carcinoma and hepatitis B virus infection. The V and J genes are TRBV11-3 and TRBJ2-1, with TRBD1 as a possible D gene (5 bases). CDR3 nucleotides: TGTGCCAGCAGTCTATTGGGGCGAAATAAGCAGTTCTTC. It is translated as CASSLLGRNKQFF.